These 3 T cell receptor beta chains originate from one sample sequenced in a study of Ad26.COV2.S vaccination and SARS-CoV-2 variants. Sample treatment: 15 to 20 received Ad26.COV2.S at low or high dose, single or two shots; five or six received placebo; per-sample allocation not given. Specimens were obtained on day 63 following the first vaccine or placebo injection. Only in-frame clones appear in the TCRdb table, and some are missing; sequencing was by immunoSEQ multiplex PCR. This table holds about 400,000 clones, about four fifths found once. The sample in question was peripheral blood, obtained in a trial of Ad26.COV2.S vaccine versus placebo. The receptors were sampled from a person aged 18-65 years who received the Ad26.COV2.S COVID-19 vaccine or a placebo.

The chain couples TRBV6-5 to TRBJ1-3; D may be TRBD1 (6 bases). CDR1 is MNHEY and CDR2 is SVGAGI in the germline V gene. Between the trimmed V and J ends, which lost 6 bases and 4 bases, there was a span of 16 bases. The CDR3 runs 15 residues. Here the CDR3 DNA reads TGTGCCAGCAGGAAAACAGGGAATCCCGGAAACACCATATATTTT. The encoded protein is CASRKTGNPGNTIYF.

The rearrangement uses TRBV12-5 and TRBJ2-3; D gene uncertain. The CDR3 has 16 amino acids. V was clipped by 8 bases and J by 2 bases, with 20 bases between them. Germline CDR1 LGHNT, CDR2 FRNRAP. The CDR3 reads CASIPDGAGSTDTQYF. CDR3 coding DNA: TGTGCTAGTATCCCGGACGGAGCCGGCTCCACAGATACGCAGTATTTT.

The chain couples TRBV10-3 to TRBJ1-1, with a possible D match to TRBD1 (5 bases). V lost 3 bases, J lost 2 bases, and 16 bases lay in between. Per germline, CDR1 ENHRY and CDR2 SYGVKD. The CDR3 has 16 amino acids. CDR3 amino acids: CAISDPRGVLNTEAFF. As DNA, the CDR3 is TGTGCCATCAGTGATCCGAGAGGGGTCCTTAACACTGAAGCTTTCTTT.